This TCR beta chain appears in the sequencing data of a study of CD8+CD57+ T cells in acquired aplastic anemia. An expansion of CD8+CD57+ cells by flow cytometry had been shown in patients chosen for sequencing. By the time of blood sampling, patients had still received no therapy. For CDR3 and TCR beta VDJ profiling, genomic DNA was the template used. One entry per CDR3 protein, called by TCRdb with MiXCR from the reads. The sample lists about 160,000 distinct CDR3 sequences, 40% to 60% occurring once. The CDR3 extends over 13 amino acids. Germline V gives CDR1 SQVTM, CDR2 ANQGSEA. V shed 7 bases and J 5 bases; nucleotides not matched to a gene: 9.

This chain connects TRBV29-1 to TRBJ1-1; 8 bases fit TRBD1. The sequence derives from a human donor with aplastic anemia. The sequenced sample consisted of sorted CD4+, CD8+, or CD8+CD57+ T cells (not recorded which) from PBMCs. Written as DNA, the CDR3 is TGCAGCGCTAGACAGGGGACGGGGACTGAAGCTTTCTTT. Encoded protein: CSARQGTGTEAFF. Full variable domain (remainder filled in from reference TRBV29-1 and TRBJ1-1): SAVISQKPSRDICQRGTSLTIQCQVDSQVTMMFWYRQQPGQSLTLIATANQGSEATYESGFVIDKFPISRPNLTFSTLTVSNMSPEDSSIYLCSARQGTGTEAFFGQGTRLTVV.